This TCR beta chain was obtained from a study of blood T cell repertoires in COVID-19. Study information: Sample material is recorded as cDNA or gDNA derived from T cells, B-cell-depleted T cells, or PBMCs.

This CDR3 region has 15 residues. With 5 bases clipped from V and 0 bases from J, the junction kept 2 bases outside the gene matches. Germline loops: CDR1 SNHLY, CDR2 FYNNEI. Assay used: immunoSEQ multiplex PCR; TCRdb lists only in-frame clones, some missing. Of just over 70,000 clones in the sample, under 90% were seen once. This clone was detected only a few times. The receptor was derived from a man aged 70 or older who had recovered from COVID-19. This chain uses TRBV2 with TRBJ2-5; TRBD1 aligns across 11 bases. Sequences were obtained from peripheral blood. The CDR3 coding sequence is TGTGCCAGCAGTAGGGACAGGGGGGACCAAGAGACCCAGTACTTC. Amino acid sequence: CASSRDRGDQETQYF.